This T cell receptor beta chain was identified in a study of tumor-infiltrating lymphocytes in primary liver carcinoma. At the level of the study: Ages ranged from 30 to 69, with HCC or mixed HCC-cholangiocarcinoma. Regarding the study as a whole: A significantly higher top-250-clone fraction was recorded for tumors than for blood (p = 0.039).

Investigators took RNA and DNA out together from 20-30 mg of unsorted bulk tissue. Trimming pared 1 base from V and 11 bases from J, leaving 14 bases between. Germline lookup yields CDR1 GTSNPN and CDR2 SVGIG (reference sequence). There are 12 residues in the CDR3. The authors made TCR beta cDNA from approximately 500 ng total RNA with a constant-region primer. Three rounds of nested multiplex PCR with slightly modified ARM-PCR produced TCR beta libraries. Use of TRBV1-TRBV30 forward primers with a C-beta reverse primer characterized the first two PCR rounds, which lasted roughly 11 cycles each. One entry per CDR3 protein results from TCRdb running MiXCR on the multiplex PCR reads. The data contain about 99,000 distinct CDR3 sequences, about 70% of them singletons. As regards this clonotype: Antigen unknown. A much larger clone differs by one base, so this may be a read error.

This chain uses TRBV30 with TRBJ1-1; the D gene is possibly TRBD1 (6 bases). The sequenced material came from liver tumor tissue from sampling region 5. Regarding subset: tumor region T5, tumor centre. The TCR sequence derives from a woman aged 60-75 years with primary liver carcinoma and hepatitis B virus infection. CDR3 sequence: CAWSEVGGLAFF. CDR3 DNA: TGTGCCTGGAGTGAGGTCGGGGGGCTGGCTTTCTTT.